This TCR beta chain is drawn from a study of blood T cells in healthy people across ages. Donors were systemically healthy Caucasian individuals from Russia aged roughly 6 to 95 years. The study's findings and limits: Long-lived donors had more naive CD4+ cells and higher diversity than aged donors.

Turning to this clonotype: Its antigen is still unknown.

Using a J-beta primer mix together with a sample-barcoded 5' primer, a second PCR was run for roughly 6 to 11 cycles. Carrying 12 random nucleotides, a template-switch adaptor labeled each individual cDNA molecule. TCRdb re-derived calls from the 5' RACE reads in MiXCR, one entry per CDR3 protein. The data contain 650,000 to 950,000 distinct CDR3 sequences, under 45% of them singletons. This CDR3 has 14 amino acids. Per the germline V gene, CDR1 is MNHEY and CDR2 is SVGEGT. Sequencing input: blood. The receptor was isolated from a man aged 55 to 69 in good health. The chain joins TRBV6-2 or TRBV6-3 to TRBJ2-7; D gene uncertain. The J call is in doubt because the DNA end fits TRBJ2-5 better. The CDR3 DNA reads TGTGCCAGCAGTTACTCGATGTTATGGGAGACCCAGTACTTC. Translating gives CASSYSMLWETQYF.